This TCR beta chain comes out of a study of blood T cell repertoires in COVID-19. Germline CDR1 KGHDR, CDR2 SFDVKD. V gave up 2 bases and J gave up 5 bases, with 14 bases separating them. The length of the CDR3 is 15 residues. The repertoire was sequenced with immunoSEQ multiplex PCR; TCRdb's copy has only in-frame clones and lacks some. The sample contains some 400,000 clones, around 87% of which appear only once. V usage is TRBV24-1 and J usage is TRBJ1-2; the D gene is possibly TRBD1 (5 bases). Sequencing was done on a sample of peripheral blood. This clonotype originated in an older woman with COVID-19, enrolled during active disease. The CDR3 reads CATSDSAGVGYGYTF. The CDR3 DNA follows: TGTGCCACCAGTGATTCGGCGGGGGTCGGATATGGCTACACCTTC.